The 26 T cell receptor beta chains reported below all come from one sample, sequenced in a study of early T cells in non-severe SARS-CoV-2 infection. TCRdb redid the calling of the 5' RACE reads with MiXCR, one entry per CDR3 protein. The sample gives 80,000 or so distinct CDR3 sequences, about 12% of which show up once; approximately 3.6% is in the top ten. Sequencing input: whole blood. The origin of the receptors is an adult who was a healthcare worker with PCR-confirmed SARS-CoV-2 infection or an uninfected control (not recorded which).

On this clonotype: A read error is possible here, since a much larger clone lies one base away. V gene TRBV5-1 combines with J gene TRBJ2-5, with D perhaps assigned TRBD1 or TRBD2 (5 bases each). Germline assignment: CDR1 SGHRS and CDR2 YFSETQ. V was pared by 9 bases and J by 4 bases, with 16 bases between. The CDR3 runs 13 residues. The CDR3 loop reads CATALGVAETQYF. The DNA for the CDR3 is TGCGCCACCGCCCTGGGGGTGGCAGAGACCCAGTACTTC.

This clonotype was detected many times. This chain connects TRBV28 to TRBJ2-1; D uncertain. This CDR3 region has 13 residues. Trimming pared 2 bases from V and 6 bases from J, leaving 8 bases between. The germline V gene has CDR1 MDHEN and CDR2 SYDVKM. CDR3 amino acids: CASSLRQVNEQFF. DNA of the CDR3: TGTGCCAGCAGTTTACGGCAGGTCAATGAGCAGTTCTTC.

The V call is TRBV11-2, the J call TRBJ2-7; D call uncertain. The ends were cut back, 0 bases at V and 3 bases at J, with 9 bases in the middle. This CDR3 contains 14 residues. Per the germline V gene, CDR1 is SGHAT and CDR2 is FQNNGV. CDR3 nucleotides: TGTGCCAGCAGCTTAGATAGAGCGAGCTACGAGCAGTACTTC. Encoded protein: CASSLDRASYEQYF. Based on the CDR3 plus reference TRBV11-2 and TRBJ2-7, the full variable domain is EAGVAQSPRYKIIEKRQSVAFWCNPISGHATLYWYQQILGQGPKLLIQFQNNGVVDDSQLPKDRFSAERLKGVDSTLKIQPAKLEDSAVYLCASSLDRASYEQYFGPGTRLTVT.

This clonotype was observed at least ten times. This chain uses TRBV7-6 with TRBJ2-3, with a weak D call TRBD1 (6 bases). The V and J ends lost 5 bases and 0 bases respectively, with 12 bases between them. This CDR3 has 15 residues. Germline CDR1 SGHVS, CDR2 FNYEAQ. The CDR3, as DNA: TGTGCCAGCAGCCCCTTGGGGGCGAGCACAGATACGCAGTATTTT. Its protein is CASSPLGASTDTQYF.

The gene calls are TRBV7-2 and TRBJ2-5, with 10 bases fitting TRBD2. This CDR3 region has 16 residues. Unmatched junction bases numbered 8, after V lost 5 bases and J lost 2 bases. CDR1 and CDR2 (germline): SGHTA, FQGNSA. The CDR3 nucleotides read TGTGCCAGCAGCCTGGGACTAGCGAGATCTCAAGAGACCCAGTACTTC. Translating gives CASSLGLARSQETQYF.

This clonotype was seen many times. V gene TRBV7-9 combines with J gene TRBJ2-3, with 10 bases matching TRBD2. Germline V CDR1 and CDR2: SEHNR, FQNEAQ (reference sequence). CDR3 length: 17 amino acids. Trimming at V came to 10 bases and at J to 2 bases, leaving 15 bases not matched to a gene. The CDR3: CATYWGLAGAITDTQYF. CDR3 nucleotide sequence: TGTGCCACCTACTGGGGCCTAGCGGGAGCAATCACAGATACGCAGTATTTT.

Only a few counts were recorded for this clonotype. This sequence joins TRBV3-1 and TRBJ1-1; D is uncertain. This CDR3 has 12 residues. With 4 bases removed from V and 11 bases from J, the gap between germline ends came to 14 bases. The germline gives CDR1 LGHDT, CDR2 YNNKEL (reference sequence). The CDR3 nucleotides are TGTGCCAGCAGCCGACTATCAGGCAACGCTTTCTTT. Amino acid sequence: CASSRLSGNAFF.

This clonotype was seen more than once but under ten times. The rearrangement uses TRBV7-6 and TRBJ1-3; no definite D call. The CDR3 loop spans 15 amino acids. Germline values: CDR1 SGHVS, CDR2 FNYEAQ. V lost 1 base and J lost 5, with 12 bases in between. Here the CDR3 reads CASSLVAATRNTIYF. The CDR3 nucleotides read TGTGCCAGCAGCTTAGTGGCGGCGACCAGAAACACCATATATTTT.

This clonotype was counted ten times or more. V gene TRBV20-1 combines with J gene TRBJ1-2; D uncertain. V gave up 7 bases and J gave up 7 bases, with 22 bases separating them. Germline lookup yields CDR1 DFQATT and CDR2 SNEGSKA (reference sequence). The CDR3 spans 14 residues. The CDR3 reads CSEGRGGVNPGYTF. The CDR3 DNA reads TGCAGTGAGGGCCGTGGTGGCGTTAACCCTGGCTACACCTTC.

The chain carries TRBV10-3 and TRBJ1-2; TRBD1 matches 7 bases. V was clipped by 4 bases and J by 6 bases; unmatched bases: 5. The CDR3 runs 13 residues. Germline CDR1 is ENHRY and CDR2 is SYGVKD. The CDR3 reads CAISVGDSDGYTF. The CDR3 nucleotides read TGTGCCATCAGTGTTGGGGACAGCGATGGCTACACCTTC.

The rearrangement uses TRBV7-9 and TRBJ2-5; D is ambiguous. Germline V lookup: CDR1 SEHNR, CDR2 FQNEAQ (reference sequence). Trimming took off 5 bases at V and 1 base at J, with 8 bases between the two ends. The CDR3 contains 13 residues. Written as DNA, the CDR3 is TGTGCCAGCAGCCCCTCGACCCAAGAGACCCAGTACTTC. This gives the protein CASSPSTQETQYF.

V usage is TRBV28 and J usage is TRBJ1-2; D unclear. V was pared by 5 bases and J by 8 bases, with 15 bases between. The CDR3 loop spans 13 amino acids. The V gene's germline CDR1 is MDHEN and CDR2 SYDVKM. CDR3 nucleotide sequence: TGTGCCAGCAGTCCCCCAGGAGTTGGGGGCTACACCTTC. Translating it yields CASSPPGVGGYTF.

Only a few counts were recorded for this clonotype. The chain combines TRBV9 with TRBJ2-7; D is unclear. The CDR3 length is 15 residues. Germline V CDR1 and CDR2: SGDLS, YYNGEE. V lost 4 bases and J 2 bases, leaving 16 bases between the germline ends. The CDR3 coding sequence is TGTGCCAGCAGCCCCCTGTTAATTAAGGCCTACGAGCAGTACTTC. It is translated as CASSPLLIKAYEQYF.

The chain links TRBV28 to TRBJ2-7; TRBD2 matches at 10 bases. V lost 2 bases to trimming and J lost 7 bases; unmatched junction nucleotides: 11. The CDR3 sequence is 16 residues long. The germline V gene encodes CDR1 MDHEN and CDR2 SYDVKM. The CDR3 here is CASSLQPGLAPREQYF. For the CDR3, the DNA is TGTGCCAGCAGTTTACAACCGGGACTAGCGCCGCGGGAGCAGTACTTC.

The chain is built from TRBV6-5 and TRBJ1-1, with D unclear. From germline, CDR1 is MNHEY and CDR2 SVGAGI. CDR3 length: 14 residues. V shed 2 bases and J shed 1 base, with 8 bases lying between them. DNA of the CDR3: TGTGCCAGCAGTTACGTGGCGGGGAACACTGAAGCTTTCTTT. Its translation is CASSYVAGNTEAFF.

The J gene is TRBJ2-3, the V gene TRBV29-1, with TRBD2 matching over 7 bases. Germline assignment: CDR1 SQVTM and CDR2 ANQGSEA. Trimming took 3 bases from V and 1 from J; bases not matched to a gene: 1. The CDR3 is 13 amino acids. CDR3 in amino acids: CSVDAGGTDTQYF. Written as DNA, the CDR3 is TGCAGCGTTGACGCGGGAGGCACAGATACGCAGTATTTT.

This clonotype was detected a few times. This rearrangement joins TRBV20-1 to TRBJ2-1; TRBD2 is a possible D gene (5 bases). V lost 3 bases and J lost 0, with 12 bases in between. The CDR3 loop spans 15 amino acids. The germline V gene has CDR1 DFQATT and CDR2 SNEGSKA (reference sequence). This chain's CDR3 is CSASGKGFSYNEQFF. Written as DNA, the CDR3 is TGCAGTGCTAGCGGGAAAGGGTTCTCCTACAATGAGCAGTTCTTC.

This chain uses TRBV7-9 with TRBJ1-1, with 7 bases that match TRBD1. The junction had 4 bases not matched to a gene; V was cut back by 5 bases and J by 4 bases. The CDR3 covers 13 residues. CDR1 SEHNR and CDR2 FQNEAQ come from the germline V gene (reference sequence). CDR3 amino acids: CASSPQGVTEAFF. CDR3 DNA sequence: TGTGCCAGCAGCCCCCAGGGGGTCACTGAAGCTTTCTTT.

The chain links TRBV2 to TRBJ1-2; D not resolved. The CDR3 totals 15 residues. The V end was cut by 0 bases, the J end by 3 bases, with 11 bases between. CDR1 and CDR2 from the germline V gene are SNHLY and FYNNEI. The CDR3 loop is CASSEALQTHYGYTF. Written as DNA, the CDR3 is TGTGCCAGCAGTGAAGCGCTTCAGACTCACTATGGCTACACCTTC.

This clonotype has a handful of counts. The chain combines TRBV2 with TRBJ2-5; 13 bases map to TRBD2. The CDR3 loop spans 16 amino acids. Germline-derived CDR1 and CDR2 are SNHLY and FYNNEI. J was trimmed by 3 bases and V by 6 bases; bases with no gene match: 7. CDR3 sequence (DNA): TGTGCCAGCAGAAAAGAAGGACTAGCGGGAGAAGAGACCCAGTACTTC. It codes for CASRKEGLAGEETQYF.

This clonotype was recorded a few times. Written as DNA, the CDR3 is TGTGCCAGCAGTTTAGGGCCGGGGAGTGGGCAGGGCACTGAAGCTTTCTTT. It is translated as CASSLGPGSGQGTEAFF. The chain couples TRBV27 to TRBJ1-1, with D maybe TRBD1 (5 bases). The CDR3 covers 17 residues. The germline V and J ends were trimmed by 2 bases and 4 bases, with 20 bases remaining between them. CDR1 and CDR2 from the germline V gene are MNHEY and SMNVEV (reference sequence).

This clonotype showed up many times. The chain recombines TRBV9 with TRBJ2-1; D call uncertain. The CDR3 contains 15 residues. Looked up from germline, CDR1 is SGDLS and CDR2 is YYNGEE. Trimming took off 0 bases at V and 7 bases at J, with 14 bases between the two ends. CDR3 residues: CASSVALLSANEQFF. CDR3 nucleotides: TGTGCCAGCAGCGTAGCTTTGTTAAGTGCTAATGAGCAGTTCTTC.

The chain has TRBV7-3 and TRBJ2-3, with TRBD2 matching 9 bases. The CDR3 extends over 15 amino acids. J gave up 2 bases and V 4 bases, and 4 bases lay outside the gene matches. The germline V gene has CDR1 SGHTA and CDR2 FQGTGA. CDR3 sequence reads: CASSYSGRATDTQYF. The CDR3 DNA reads TGTGCCAGCAGCTATAGCGGGAGAGCCACAGATACGCAGTATTTT.

Comment on this clonotype: The junction and the germline gene differ at one end; a read error may be behind it. The V gene is TRBV30, the J gene TRBJ1-1, with a weak D call TRBD1 (5 bases). The CDR3 length is 14 residues. From germline, CDR1 is GTSNPN and CDR2 SVGIG (reference sequence). The CDR3 is CAWSPGWGNTEASF. DNA of the CDR3: TGTGCCTGGAGCCCCGGCTGGGGGAACACTGAAGCTTCCTTT.

The sample holds a few counts of this clonotype. The chain joins TRBV5-8 to TRBJ1-6; D gene ambiguous. This CDR3 has 12 residues. The germline V gene encodes CDR1 SGHTS and CDR2 YDEGEE. V was clipped by 0 bases and J by 10 bases, with 5 bases between them. CDR3 in amino acids: CASSLGTSPLHF. For the CDR3, the DNA is TGTGCCAGCAGCTTGGGAACCTCACCCCTCCACTTT.

This clonotype was observed at least ten times. This chain links TRBV11-1 with TRBJ2-7; perhaps TRBD2 as D (6 bases). This CDR3 spans 16 amino acids. Per germline, CDR1 SGHAT and CDR2 FQDESV (reference sequence). V was pared by 1 base and J by 0 bases, with 13 bases between. The CDR3 spells CASSLVGTSSSYEQYF. In DNA, the CDR3 is TGTGCCAGCAGCTTAGTAGGGACTTCGAGCTCCTACGAGCAGTACTTC.